A selection of T cell receptor beta chains follows, all from one sample in a study of radiotherapy plus CTLA-4 blockade in lung cancer. The repertoire was sequenced with immunoSEQ multiplex PCR; TCRdb's copy has only in-frame clones and lacks some. The data contain roughly 59,000 clones, approximately 67% of them singletons. The sample in question was peripheral blood, obtained from a patient treated with radiotherapy plus ipilimumab. Receptor source: a human donor with non-small cell lung cancer whose response to radiotherapy plus ipilimumab could not be evaluated. The CDR3 runs from the conserved cysteine through the conserved F or W. Each record gives: CDR3 protein, J gene, V gene, CDR3 length, clone size. Size tells how often a clone was seen (once, few, many) or the class of an expanded clone, and some rows leave it out.

CASSFWGIRQSTGELFF TRBJ2-2 TRBV28 17 few
CASSLAREGNTEAFF TRBJ1-1 TRBV5-4 15 NA
CASSPPGQINYGYTF TRBJ1-2 TRBV19 15 NA
CASSLQRGAGTDTQYF TRBJ2-3 TRBV27 16 NA
CASSLVGGGLLNEQYF TRBJ2-7 TRBV5-1 16 NA
CASKGQGATNYGYTF TRBJ1-2 TRBV28 15 few
CASSLESGDEQYF TRBJ2-7 TRBV7-2 13 NA
CASSSGGGGPWDEQFF TRBJ2-1 TRBV7-3 16 NA
CASSPQFRDRVREAFF TRBJ1-1 TRBV18 16 NA
CASSFGTGELFF TRBJ2-2 TRBV5-1 12 NA
CASSPGGEYGYTF TRBJ1-2 TRBV7-9 13 NA
CASSYVLAGTDEQFF TRBJ2-1 TRBV6-5 15 few
CASSRTEAYEQYF TRBJ2-7 TRBV19 13 NA
CASSLLAGDQETQYF TRBJ2-5 TRBV7-3 15 NA
CASSPPLAGPQGTQYF TRBJ2-5 TRBV27 16 NA
CASSPKGQASGNTIYF TRBJ1-3 TRBV18 16 NA
CASSQGTVQGRSTEAFF TRBJ1-1 TRBV4-1 17 few
CASSPLIGGNTGELFF TRBJ2-2 TRBV7-3 16 NA
CASSLSGGDTQYF TRBJ2-5 TRBV6-5 13 NA
CASSIRRPGNTIYF TRBJ1-3 TRBV6-5 14 few
CASSFRNRELFF TRBJ1-4 TRBV7-8 12 NA
CASSQDPRGIGELFF TRBJ2-2 TRBV4-3 15 NA
CASTGGQKTYGYTF TRBJ1-2 TRBV5-6 14 NA
CASSSEDRGDEQYF NA TRBV6-5 14 NA
CASSLQGSWAPISYEQYF TRBJ2-7 TRBV7-3 18 few
CASSLDAGDTQYF TRBJ2-3 TRBV5-6 13 once
CASSLEAGSHNEQFF TRBJ2-1 TRBV7-2 15 NA
CASRPDRGGGYTF TRBJ1-2 TRBV19 13 NA
CASCGGAGTDTQYF TRBJ2-3 TRBV7-9 14 NA
CASSLEFGQGASGNTIYF TRBJ1-3 TRBV5-1 18 NA
CASSLDMGTGLNEQFF TRBJ2-1 TRBV5-1 16 NA
CASSQLAGGPPEYNEQFF TRBJ2-1 TRBV4-1 18 NA
CASSPSMTSGGGTANTGELFF TRBJ2-2 TRBV4-3 21 once
CAWSMGQGAAGELFF TRBJ2-2 TRBV30 15 NA
CASSLIWEEVTQDTQYF TRBJ2-3 TRBV11-3 17 NA
CATSRDASTYTF TRBJ1-2 TRBV15 12 NA
CASSQELQGSYNEQFF TRBJ2-1 TRBV4-3 16 once
CASSEYLNYGYTF TRBJ1-2 TRBV2 13 NA
CASSLGQGDGYTF TRBJ1-2 TRBV5-1 13 medium-sized
CASSISGGANGYTF TRBJ1-2 TRBV19 14 NA
CASGRGYNSPLHF TRBJ1-6 TRBV27 13 NA
CATDDPDREIYEQYF TRBJ2-7 TRBV28 15 NA
CASSLQSTGELFF TRBJ2-2 TRBV7-3 13 NA
CASSLGAVRTDTQYF TRBJ2-3 TRBV5-4 15 NA
CAWSPQGDTGELFF TRBJ2-2 TRBV30 14 NA
CASSQDRLGQGFYNEQFF TRBJ2-1 TRBV4-1 18 NA
CASSADRGVQPQHF TRBJ1-5 TRBV2 14 NA
CASSERGRGAKNIQYF TRBJ2-4 TRBV2 16 NA
CASSLSPPGWEQYF TRBJ2-7 TRBV27 14 few
CASSSRDRSANTGELFF TRBJ2-2 TRBV5-1 17 few
CASGLATYTGAVRTGELFF TRBJ2-2 TRBV12-5 19 NA
CASSLGDSSYEQYF TRBJ2-7 TRBV5-1 14 NA
CASSEMQAINQPQHF TRBJ1-5 TRBV6-1 15 once
CASSEALGAGNQPQHF TRBJ1-5 TRBV2 16 many
CAISDGQGGPHGYTF TRBJ1-2 TRBV10-3 15 NA
CAWSVTSGYNEQFF TRBJ2-1 TRBV30 14 NA
CASSRGQGASTEQYF TRBJ2-7 TRBV7-2 15 NA
CASSLASGGAYEQFF TRBJ2-1 TRBV7-2 15 NA
CASGPPYRGGQPQHF TRBJ1-5 TRBV5-1 15 NA
CASSSRTGQYNSPLHF TRBJ1-6 TRBV5-8 16 once